Below are 10 T cell receptor beta chains sequenced from a single sample in a study of cytomegalovirus exposure and HLA in healthy donors. The repertoire was sequenced with immunoSEQ multiplex PCR; TCRdb's copy has only in-frame clones and lacks some. The sample has roughly 200,000 clones, approximately 83% seen once. Material: PBMCs. These receptors all stem from a woman aged 18-29 years in good health and CMV-seropositive.

This chain uses TRBV6-5 with TRBJ1-4; tentatively, D is TRBD1 (6 bases). CDR3 size: 15 residues. V was cut by 0 bases and J by 8 bases, with 13 bases left in between. Germline CDR1 and CDR2: MNHEY and SVGAGI. CDR3 in DNA: TGTGCCAGCAGTTACTCGGCTGCGGGGGGCGAAAAACTGTTTTTT. Translated, it gives CASSYSAAGGEKLFF.

This clone appeared a single time. The V call is TRBV2, the J call TRBJ2-7; D unclear. This CDR3 comprises 12 residues. The ends were cut back, 2 bases at V and 6 bases at J, with 8 bases in the middle. Per germline, CDR1 SNHLY and CDR2 FYNNEI. CDR3 sequence (DNA): TGTGCCAGCAGTGAATTCCCCCGCGAGCAGTACTTC. Amino acid sequence: CASSEFPREQYF.

The chain couples TRBV4-1 to TRBJ1-6; weak D call: TRBD1 (6 bases). V shed 5 bases and J shed 5 bases, with 13 bases lying between them. From germline, CDR1 is MGHRA and CDR2 YSYEKL. This CDR3 comprises 15 residues. The CDR3 region is CASSERGANNSPLHF. Here the CDR3 DNA reads TGCGCCAGCAGCGAGCGGGGGGCTAATAATTCACCCCTCCACTTT.

V and J are TRBV7-2 and TRBJ2-7, with 7 bases identical to TRBD1. This CDR3 contains 16 residues. Germline-derived CDR1 and CDR2 are SGHTA and FQGNSA. V dropped 6 bases and J dropped 3; count of bases not matched to a gene: 14. This chain's CDR3 is CASSRGRASGGYEQYF. CDR3 coding DNA: TGTGCCAGCAGTCGTGGACGCGCTTCAGGGGGCTACGAGCAGTACTTC.

For the CDR3, the DNA is TGCGCCAGCAGCTTGGTGTTGGGCGCTGAAGCTTTCTTT. Its protein is CASSLVLGAEAFF. The chain has TRBV5-1 and TRBJ1-1, with D hard to call. The germline gives CDR1 SGHRS, CDR2 YFSETQ. The length of the CDR3 is 13 residues. Trimming removed 0 bases at V and 6 bases at J, with 9 bases between. The entire variable domain, with the rest obtained from reference TRBV5-1 and TRBJ1-1, is as follows: KAGVTQTPRYLIKTRGQQVTLSCSPISGHRSVSWYQQTPGQGLQFLFEYFSETQRNKGNFPGRFSGRQFSNSRSEMNVSTLELGDSALYLCASSLVLGAEAFFGQGTRLTVV.

This chain joins TRBV5-1 and TRBJ2-1; the match to TRBD2 covers 9 bases. Germline CDR1 and CDR2: SGHRS and YFSETQ. V was clipped by 3 bases and J by 5 bases; unmatched bases: 6. CDR3 length: 15 amino acids. As DNA, the CDR3 is TGCGCCAGCAGCTGGAGCGGGGGGAACAACAATGAGCAGTTCTTC. This translates into CASSWSGGNNNEQFF. The full variable domain, in which reference TRBV5-1 and TRBJ2-1 provide the parts outside the CDR3, is KAGVTQTPRYLIKTRGQQVTLSCSPISGHRSVSWYQQTPGQGLQFLFEYFSETQRNKGNFPGRFSGRQFSNSRSEMNVSTLELGDSALYLCASSWSGGNNNEQFFGPGTRLTVL.

This chain uses TRBV5-4 with TRBJ2-1, with D maybe TRBD1 (8 bases). Germline CDR1 is SGHNT and CDR2 is YYREEE (reference sequence). The CDR3 has 15 residues. Between the trimmed V and J ends, which lost 7 bases and 7 bases, there was a span of 21 bases. CDR3 loop: CASRPYRGGMNEQFF. Here the CDR3 DNA reads TGTGCCAGCCGACCCTACAGGGGGGGGATGAATGAGCAGTTCTTC.

This clone was seen only a few times. The chain recombines TRBV7-2 with TRBJ1-1; 8 positions match TRBD1. CDR1 and CDR2 from the germline V gene are SGHTA and FQGNSA. CDR3 length: 14 residues. V lost 5 bases to trimming and J lost 2 bases; unmatched junction nucleotides: 4. This CDR3 is CASSQDRGNTEAFF. In nucleotides, the CDR3 is TGTGCCAGCAGCCAAGACAGGGGCAACACTGAAGCTTTCTTT.

Only one count was recorded for this clone. V is TRBV29-1 and J is TRBJ1-2; D might be TRBD1 (6 bases). From germline, CDR1 is SQVTM and CDR2 ANQGSEA. CDR3 length: 17 amino acids. The V gene lost 3 bases and the J gene lost 0 bases, with 20 bases spanning the gap. CDR3 sequence reads: CSVEVSGQLASNYGYTF. Written as DNA, the CDR3 is TGCAGCGTTGAGGTCTCGGGACAACTTGCATCTAACTATGGCTACACCTTC.

This rearrangement joins TRBV18 to TRBJ2-2, with D perhaps TRBD2 (7 bases). Germline CDR1 and CDR2: KGHSH and LQKENI. Trimming removed 2 bases at V and 5 bases at J, with 9 bases between. The length of the CDR3 is 14 residues. The DNA for the CDR3 is TGTGCCAGCTCACCAGCGGGGGCTACCGGGGAGCTGTTTTTT. Its translation is CASSPAGATGELFF.